Described below is a single TCR beta chain sequence and its context. Its antigen is still unknown. Relative to the germline gene, one junction end is altered; a read error may explain this. These data belong to a study of OX40 agonist ivuxolimab in advanced cancers. Regarding the study as a whole: At 0.1 to 3.0 mg/kg and by week 6, clonal expansion occurred in CD4+ and CD8+ blood T cells. Antigen specificity of clonally expanded peripheral T cells was not established.

Patients were ruled out by autoimmune disease history or systemic immunosuppression. The data were produced by immunoSEQ multiplex PCR, yet TCRdb's version contains in-frame clones alone and is incomplete. The table lists fewer than 60,000 clones, roughly nine tenths of them singletons. The sample was CD4+ or CD8+ T cells sorted from blood, taken in a trial of the OX40 agonist ivuxolimab. This TCR was sampled from an adult with an advanced solid tumor such as melanoma, head and neck, liver or kidney cancer.

In DNA form, the CDR3 reads TGTGCTAGCAGCTTAGGGACAGTTCAAGAGACCCAGTACTTC. It specifies CASSLGTVQETQYF. This chain connects TRBV7-7 to TRBJ2-5; 7 bases line up with TRBD1. Germline V gene data show CDR1 as SSHAT and CDR2 as FNYEAQ (reference sequence). This CDR3 region has 14 residues.